A selection of T cell receptor beta chains follows, all from one sample in a study of blood T cell repertoires in COVID-19. Repertoires were generated with immunoSEQ multiplex PCR, while TCRdb's copy carries only in-frame clones and drops some. The sample carries about 63,000 clones, about 81% recorded once. The specimen sequenced was peripheral blood. The receptors shown here come from a man in his 60s with COVID-19, enrolled during active disease. Both conserved end residues are part of each CDR3.

V gene: TRBV2; J gene: TRBJ1-6; CDR3 protein: CASRTGAANSPLHF
V gene: TRBV3-1/TRBV3-2; J gene: TRBJ1-3; CDR3 protein: CASSQKQGAQGNTIYF
V gene: TRBV29-1; J gene: TRBJ2-7; CDR3 protein: CSAVAGGPGEQYF
V gene: TRBV24-1; J gene: TRBJ2-3; CDR3 protein: CATSGAGPTDTQYF
V gene: TRBV9; J gene: TRBJ1-2; CDR3 protein: CASSSNTLSQGTF
V gene: TRBV2; J gene: TRBJ1-1; CDR3 protein: CASSVQGAKNTEAFF
V gene: TRBV12-5; J gene: TRBJ2-5; CDR3 protein: CASGLVRGGIGQETQYF
V gene: TRBV7-3; J gene: TRBJ2-3; CDR3 protein: CASSPKGREQYF
V gene: TRBV7-2; J gene: TRBJ2-1; CDR3 protein: CASSLGPGLEQFF
V gene: TRBV30; J gene: TRBJ1-6; CDR3 protein: CAWSATGQVANRRSPLHF
V gene: TRBV6-2/TRBV6-3; J gene: TRBJ2-7; CDR3 protein: CASSYPGKSSYEQYF